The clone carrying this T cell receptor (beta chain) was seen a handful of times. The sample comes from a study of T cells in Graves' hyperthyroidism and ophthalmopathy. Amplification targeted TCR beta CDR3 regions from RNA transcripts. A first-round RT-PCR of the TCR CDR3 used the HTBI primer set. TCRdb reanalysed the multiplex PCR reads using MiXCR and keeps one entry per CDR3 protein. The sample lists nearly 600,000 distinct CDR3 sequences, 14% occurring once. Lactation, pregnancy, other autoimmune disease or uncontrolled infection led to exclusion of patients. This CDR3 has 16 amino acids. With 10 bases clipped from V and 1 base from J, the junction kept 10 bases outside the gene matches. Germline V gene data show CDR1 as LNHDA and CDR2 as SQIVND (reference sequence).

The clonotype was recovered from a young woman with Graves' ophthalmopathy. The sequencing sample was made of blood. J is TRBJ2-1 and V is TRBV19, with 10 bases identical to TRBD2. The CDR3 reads CATQGGSGRSYNEQFF. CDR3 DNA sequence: TGTGCCACCCAGGGCGGTAGCGGGAGGTCCTACAATGAGCAGTTCTTC.